This T cell receptor beta chain was sequenced during a study of tumor and adjacent non-tumor tissue in lung cancer. A modified ARM-PCR protocol with three rounds of nested PCR amplified TCRbeta. TCRdb used MiXCR to reprocess the multiplex PCR reads, holding one entry per CDR3 protein. This table has under 80,000 distinct CDR3 sequences, around 80% appearing once. Note on this clonotype: One junction end disagrees with the germline gene, perhaps due to a read error.

CDR3 length: 14 residues. The germline gives CDR1 SGHAT, CDR2 FQNNGV. The template was RNA from unsorted bulk tissue. More than 3 cm separated this lung sample from the edge of the tumor. This TCR was sampled from a man aged 55 to 70 with non-small cell lung cancer. V and J are TRBV11-2 and TRBJ2-7; D unclear. The specimen sequenced was distant non-tumor lung tissue. CDR3 coding DNA: TGTGCCAGCAGCATATCACAAATTTCCTCCGAGCAGTGCTTC. Translated: CASSISQISSEQCF.